This T cell receptor beta chain was retrieved from a study of blood T cell repertoires in COVID-19. The wider study: Acute and convalescent COVID-19 samples came from the United States, Italy and Spain.

After removal of 6 bases from V and 8 bases from J, the junction contained 14 bases not matched to a gene. The CDR3 contains 16 residues. CDR1 and CDR2 (germline): LNHNV, YYDKDF (reference sequence). Data came from immunoSEQ multiplex PCR; TCRdb stores just in-frame clones and leaves some out. This table holds under 250,000 clones, roughly 92% found once. Seattle's enrolled individuals joined amid active infection and were then monitored longitudinally. This TCR derives from a man between 60 and 75 years old with COVID-19, enrolled during active disease. What was sequenced was peripheral blood. The chain employs TRBV15 and TRBJ1-4; TRBD1 aligns across 8 bases. CDR3: CATRTYGGQGNEKLFF. As DNA, the CDR3 is TGTGCCACCAGGACTTACGGAGGACAGGGTAACGAAAAACTGTTTTTT.